These 31 T cell receptor beta chains share one sample of origin, sequenced in a study of T cell clonality in common variable immunodeficiency. Generated by immunoSEQ multiplex PCR, the TCRdb table keeps only in-frame clones and is missing some. Listed here are 40,000 to 45,000 clones without any singletons, the top ten holding about 10%. The material sequenced was peripheral blood mononuclear cells. Receptors originate from a person between 18 and 75 years old in good health.

The sample holds many counts of this clone. Read coverage stops 3 residues before the CDR3 terminus; the germline J gene supplies the remainder. J is TRBJ1-2 and V is TRBV28, with D maybe TRBD1 (5 bases). V shed 3 bases and J shed 3 bases, with 20 bases lying between them. CDR3 length: 17 amino acids. Germline V lookup: CDR1 MDHEN, CDR2 SYDVKM. The CDR3 here is CASSFVGEVISDYGYTF. CDR3 DNA, as far as it was read: TGTGCCAGCAGTTTTGTAGGGGAGGTAATAAGCGACTATGGC.

On this clone itself: The read finishes 3 residues shy of the CDR3 end, and the germline J gene is used to complete it. The chain links TRBV30 to TRBJ2-1; TRBD1 matches at 11 bases. The CDR3 consists of 15 residues. The germline gives CDR1 GTSNPN, CDR2 SVGIG (reference sequence). J lost 4 bases, V lost 4 bases, and 6 bases had no gene match. The CDR3 protein is CAWTHRDRGYNEQFF. Partial CDR3 DNA: TGTGCCTGGACCCACCGGGACAGGGGGTACAATGAG.

This clone was recorded at least ten times. The CDR3 end falls 3 residues outside the read, so it is completed with the germline J gene. The gene calls are TRBV30 and TRBJ1-2; D gene uncertain. This CDR3 comprises 13 residues. The germline V gene has CDR1 GTSNPN and CDR2 SVGIG (reference sequence). The ends were cut back, 2 bases at V and 0 bases at J, with 7 bases in the middle. CDR3 sequence: CAWSFPANYGYTF. CDR3 DNA, as far as it was read: TGTGCCTGGAGTTTTCCGGCTAACTATGGC.

At least ten counts were recorded for this clone. The read is 3 residues too short to cover the CDR3 end, so that end is filled in from the germline J gene. The V call is TRBV20-1, the J call TRBJ2-7; 8 nucleotides agree with TRBD2. Germline V CDR1 and CDR2: DFQATT, SNEGSKA (reference sequence). V shed 0 bases and J 4 bases; nucleotides not matched to a gene: 8. The CDR3 consists of 15 residues. This chain's CDR3 is CSARDLGLVVYEQYF. Partial CDR3 DNA: TGCAGTGCTAGAGATCTGGGACTAGTGGTTTACGAG.

In this sample, this clone turned up many times. The CDR3 extends 3 residues past the end of the read, so its final part is completed from the germline J gene. The chain uses TRBV7-8 and TRBJ2-4; the match to TRBD2 covers 15 bases. V was pared by 5 bases and J by 1 base, with 6 bases of the junction left unmatched. This CDR3 has 18 residues. CDR1 is SGHVS and CDR2 is FQNEAQ in the germline V gene. The CDR3 reads CASSPRTSGGAAKNIQYF. The sequenced CDR3 bases are TGTGCCAGCAGCCCCCGGACTAGCGGGGGGGCCGCCAAAAACATT.

This clone was recorded many times. The DNA ends 3 residues before the CDR3 does, and the rest of the CDR3 is filled in from the germline J gene. The rearrangement links TRBV20-1 to TRBJ2-5, with 10 bases identical to TRBD2. With V trimmed by 7 bases and J by 5 bases, 10 bases remained unmatched. Germline V gene sequence: CDR1 DFQATT, CDR2 SNEGSKA (reference sequence). This CDR3 is built from 14 residues. The CDR3 sequence is CSVPASGRYETQYF. CDR3 DNA (partial): TGCAGTGTCCCTGCTAGCGGGAGATACGAGACC.

There are many counts of this clone. From the germline J gene comes the end of the CDR3, since the read stops 3 residues before it. This chain joins TRBV20-1 and TRBJ1-5, with D perhaps matching TRBD1 (5 bases). Germline V CDR1 and CDR2: DFQATT, SNEGSKA (reference sequence). The CDR3 totals 14 residues. V gave up 3 bases and J gave up 1 base, with 10 bases separating them. The covered CDR3 bases are TGCAGTGCTAGGGAGGGGTGGAGCAATCAGCCC. Protein: CSAREGWSNQP. The entire CDR3 is CSAREGWSNQPQHF.

This clone was detected ten times or more. The CDR3 loop reads CASSKDGTGGSPLHF. Partial CDR3 DNA: TGTGCCAGCAGTAAAGACGGGACAGGGGGATCACCC. This chain links TRBV28 with TRBJ1-6; 11 bases line up with TRBD1. The read terminates 3 residues ahead of where the CDR3 ends, so the germline J gene completes it. CDR3 length equals 15 residues. In germline, CDR1 is MDHEN, CDR2 SYDVKM. J lost 10 bases, V lost 5 bases, and 7 bases had no gene match.

Many counts were recorded for this clone. The read halts 3 residues ahead of the CDR3 end, with the missing end drawn from the germline J gene. The chain is built from TRBV20-1 and TRBJ2-1; D perhaps matches TRBD1 (6 bases). Germline V gene data show CDR1 as DFQATT and CDR2 as SNEGSKA (reference sequence). The V and J ends lost 3 bases and 1 base respectively, with 10 bases between them. The CDR3 contains 14 residues. CDR3 region: CSASWGPSYNEQFF. Incomplete CDR3 DNA: TGCAGTGCTAGCTGGGGGCCTTCCTACAATGAG.

This clone showed up many times. The CDR3 extends 3 residues past the end of the read, so its final part is completed from the germline J gene. The V call is TRBV2, the J call TRBJ1-5; no firm D call. Germline CDR1 SNHLY, CDR2 FYNNEI. Trimming stripped 6 bases from V and 4 bases from J, with 19 bases between. The CDR3 covers 16 residues. This chain's CDR3 is CASSATDLMMNQPQHF. CDR3 DNA, as far as it was read: TGTGCCAGCAGCGCTACAGACCTGATGATGAATCAGCCC.

In its sample, this clone was seen many times. The read ends 3 residues before the CDR3 terminus; that terminus is restored from the germline J gene. The V call is TRBV20-1, the J call TRBJ2-1, with 7 bases matching TRBD2. Germline CDR1 is DFQATT and CDR2 is SNEGSKA (reference sequence). This CDR3 contains 15 residues. J gave up 7 bases and V 2 bases, and 11 bases lay outside the gene matches. CDR3 DNA, as far as it was read: TGCAGTGCTAGACAGGTGGCGGGAGCCGGGAATGAG. This sequence encodes CSARQVAGAGNE. The entire CDR3 is CSARQVAGAGNEQFF.

This clone was observed at least ten times. Read coverage stops 3 residues before the CDR3 terminus; the germline J gene supplies the remainder. The chain couples TRBV5-6 to TRBJ2-7; no clear D. CDR3 length equals 12 residues. Germline CDR1 reads SGHDT; CDR2 reads YYEEEE. V dropped 1 base and J dropped 3 bases, with 5 bases sitting between them. The CDR3 is CASSLRSYEQYF. The part of the CDR3 DNA that was read is TGTGCCAGCAGCTTGCGTAGCTACGAG. Looking up the rest from reference TRBV5-6 and TRBJ2-7 gives the full variable domain: DAGVTQSPTHLIKTRGQQVTLRCSPKSGHDTVSWYQQALGQGPQFIFQYYEEEERQRGNFPDRFSGHQFPNYSSELNVNALLLGDSALYLCASSLRSYEQYFGPGTRLTVT.

This clone came up many times. The read ends 3 residues before the CDR3 terminus; that terminus is restored from the germline J gene. This chain links TRBV27 with TRBJ1-2, with 8 bases aligning to TRBD1. Trimming took 3 bases from V and 5 from J; bases not matched to a gene: 2. CDR1 is MNHEY, CDR2 SMNVEV, per germline (reference sequence). This CDR3 contains 13 residues. The CDR3: CASSLRQGYGYTF. The DNA read from the CDR3 is TGTGCCAGCAGTTTGCGACAGGGGTATGGC.

In this sample, this clone turned up many times. CDR3 DNA (partial): TGTGCCAGCAGTGTGGGACTACGGGGC. Its translation: CASSVGLRG. The complete CDR3 protein is CASSVGLRGYTF. The chain is built from TRBV28 and TRBJ1-2; D might be TRBD1 (5 bases). The read ends 3 residues before the CDR3 terminus; that terminus is restored from the germline J gene. The CDR3 is 12 amino acids. CDR1 is MDHEN, CDR2 SYDVKM, per germline.

This clone was counted many times. The missing CDR3 end, 3 residues past where the read stops, is filled in from the germline J gene. The chain is built from TRBV6-1 and TRBJ2-7, with D maybe TRBD2 (5 bases). CDR3 length equals 18 residues. CDR1 is MNHNS, CDR2 SASEGT, per germline. V was cut by 2 bases and J by 4 bases, with 24 bases left in between. Here the CDR3 reads CASSEWYNRDLAKYEQYF. Incomplete CDR3 DNA: TGTGCCAGCAGTGAATGGTATAACCGGGATCTAGCAAAATACGAG.

There are a few counts of this clone. The read terminates 3 residues before the CDR3 end, so the remaining end is supplied by the germline J gene. The rearrangement links TRBV19 to TRBJ2-1; 7 bases are shared with TRBD1. This CDR3 region has 16 residues. With V trimmed by 7 bases and J by 4 bases, 13 bases remained unmatched. Germline V lookup: CDR1 LNHDA, CDR2 SQIVND (reference sequence). Partial CDR3 DNA: TGTGCCAGTAACATCAACCGGGACAGCTCATACAATGAG. Translating it yields CASNINRDSSYNE. The CDR3 in its entirety is CASNINRDSSYNEQFF.

This clone was recorded many times. This CDR3 reads CASSQTGQPQHF. The DNA read from the CDR3 is TGTGCCAGCAGCCAGACGGGTCAGCCC. The V call is TRBV5-6, the J call TRBJ1-5; D call uncertain. Coverage ceases 3 residues before the CDR3 finishes, and the germline J gene fills in the end. Germline V gene data show CDR1 as SGHDT and CDR2 as YYEEEE. Between the trimmed V and J ends, which lost 4 bases and 6 bases, there was a span of 8 bases. This CDR3 has 12 amino acids.

This clone was picked up many times. From the germline J gene comes the end of the CDR3, since the read stops 3 residues before it. The gene calls are TRBV19 and TRBJ1-3, with 7 bases matching TRBD1. This CDR3 spans 15 amino acids. Trimming removed 6 bases from V and 2 bases from J; junction bases left unmatched: 7. CDR1 is LNHDA, CDR2 SQIVND, per germline (reference sequence). Incomplete CDR3 DNA: TGTGCCAGTAGGGAAAGGACAGGACCTGGAAACACC. It yields the protein CASRERTGPGNT. From start to end, the CDR3 is CASRERTGPGNTIYF.

The table lists this clone with many counts. The CDR3: CASSDRGNTGELFF. The CDR3 DNA, read in part, is TGTGCCAGCAGCGATAGGGGAAACACCGGGGAG. This chain connects TRBV9 to TRBJ2-2; perhaps TRBD1 as D (5 bases). The read ends 3 residues before the CDR3 terminus; that terminus is restored from the germline J gene. The V gene lost 3 bases and the J gene lost 2 bases, with 8 bases spanning the gap. This CDR3 has 14 amino acids. Germline V gives CDR1 SGDLS, CDR2 YYNGEE.

This clone was detected ten times or more. The DNA ends 3 residues before the CDR3 does, and the rest of the CDR3 is filled in from the germline J gene. The rearrangement joins TRBV19 to TRBJ2-2, with D possibly matching TRBD1 (6 bases). Per germline, CDR1 LNHDA and CDR2 SQIVND (reference sequence). The CDR3 extends over 14 amino acids. V dropped 9 bases and J dropped 4 bases, with 15 bases sitting between them. The CDR3 loop is CASHTGRGTGELFF. The CDR3 DNA, read in part, is TGTGCCAGCCATACAGGGCGTGGCACCGGGGAG.

This clone came up many times. The read finishes 3 residues shy of the CDR3 end, and the germline J gene is used to complete it. This chain connects TRBV13 to TRBJ1-4; TRBD1 agrees at 7 bases. The germline V gene has CDR1 PRHDT and CDR2 FYEKMQ (reference sequence). V shed 0 bases, J shed 4 bases, and the junction held 5 bases outside the gene matches. CDR3 length equals 16 residues. The sequenced CDR3 bases are TGTGCCAGCAGCTTAGGCCCAGGGGGTGGTAATGAAAAA. Amino acids: CASSLGPGGGNEK. In full, the CDR3 is CASSLGPGGGNEKLFF.

This clone has at least ten counts. The read gets to within 3 residues of the CDR3 end, and the germline J gene fills in the rest. The rearrangement uses TRBV2 and TRBJ1-1; 7 bases align to TRBD1. Trimming removed 2 bases from V and 6 bases from J; junction bases left unmatched: 9. The germline V gene encodes CDR1 SNHLY and CDR2 FYNNEI. The CDR3 has 15 residues. The covered CDR3 bases are TGTGCCAGCAGTGAAAGGTCACAGGGGAGGGCTGAA. Translation: CASSERSQGRAE. The full CDR3 protein is CASSERSQGRAEAFF.

This clone was recorded many times. The CDR3 loop reads CASSWDYSYEQYF. The part of the CDR3 DNA that was read is TGTGCCAGCAGCTGGGACTACTCCTACGAG. The chain uses TRBV7-9 and TRBJ2-7; 7 nucleotides align to TRBD2. Sequencing ends 3 residues short of the CDR3 end; the germline J gene provides the rest. The ends lost 4 bases at V and 0 bases at J; junction bases unmatched: 0. CDR1 and CDR2 (germline): SEHNR, FQNEAQ (reference sequence). The CDR3 totals 13 residues. The variable domain in full, completed from reference TRBV7-9 and TRBJ2-7, reads DTGVSQNPRHKITKRGQNVTFRCDPISEHNRLYWYRQTLGQGPEFLTYFQNEAQLEKSRLLSDRFSAERPKGSFSTLEIQRTEQGDSAMYLCASSWDYSYEQYFGPGTRLTVT.

This clone was observed at least ten times. Read sequence stops 3 residues before the CDR3 end, and the germline J gene provides the missing end. V gene TRBV2 combines with J gene TRBJ2-5; 9 nucleotides match TRBD1. The length of the CDR3 is 15 residues. Germline V gene lookup returns CDR1 SNHLY and CDR2 FYNNEI. V dropped 7 bases and J dropped 1; count of bases not matched to a gene: 7. CDR3 sequence: CASNDRGTPQETQYF. The CDR3 DNA, read in part, is TGTGCCAGCAACGACAGGGGGACCCCCCAAGAGACC.

This clone has a count of ten or more. The read is 3 residues too short to cover the CDR3 end, so that end is filled in from the germline J gene. This chain connects TRBV5-1 to TRBJ2-5; weak D call: TRBD2 (5 bases). V lost 0 bases to trimming and J lost 4 bases, with 13 bases between them. This CDR3 contains 15 residues. Germline lookup yields CDR1 SGHRS and CDR2 YFSETQ. The covered CDR3 bases are TGCGCCAGCAGCTTGGCTCCCGGGGTGGCAGAGACC. Translation gives CASSLAPGVAET. The full CDR3 is CASSLAPGVAETQYF.

This clone was detected ten times or more. This chain's CDR3 is CASSSSGTGTEKLFF. CDR3 DNA, as far as it was read: TGTGCCAGCAGTTCTTCCGGGACAGGGACTGAAAAA. The chain uses TRBV12-3 or TRBV12-4 and TRBJ1-4, with 9 bases identical to TRBD1. The read stops 3 residues short of the end of the CDR3; the missing end is completed from the germline J gene. The CDR3 runs 15 residues. V lost 4 bases and J lost 7; bases outside the gene matches: 7.

This clone was seen repeatedly, ten times or more. The CDR3 is cut off 3 residues early in the read; its end comes from the germline J gene. The rearrangement links TRBV10-3 to TRBJ2-6, with D possibly matching TRBD2 (5 bases). V was pared by 4 bases and J by 2 bases, with 6 bases between. This CDR3 region has 14 residues. The germline gives CDR1 ENHRY, CDR2 SYGVKD. CDR3 bases read: TGTGCCATCAGTGTCGGGGCTGGGGCCAACGTC. This sequence encodes CAISVGAGANV. The complete CDR3 sequence is CAISVGAGANVLTF.

Of note for this clone: Read data end 3 residues before the CDR3 end; the end is taken from the germline J gene. The rearrangement links TRBV7-9 to TRBJ2-5; TRBD1 matches 8 bases. The CDR3 is 14 amino acids. V trimming: 6 bases; J trimming: 5 bases; junction bases outside the gene matches: 8. Germline CDR1 and CDR2: SEHNR and FQNEAQ (reference sequence). The CDR3 reads CASRTDRAGETQYF. The sequenced part of the CDR3 DNA is TGTGCCAGCAGAACGGACAGGGCCGGGGAGACC. The full variable domain, in which reference TRBV7-9 and TRBJ2-5 provide the parts outside the CDR3, is DTGVSQNPRHKITKRGQNVTFRCDPISEHNRLYWYRQTLGQGPEFLTYFQNEAQLEKSRLLSDRFSAERPKGSFSTLEIQRTEQGDSAMYLCASRTDRAGETQYFGPGTRLLVL.

This clone was recorded many times. The read ends 3 residues early relative to the CDR3; the germline J gene fills the gap. The same CDR3 is also encoded by other DNA sequences in this sample. The gene calls are TRBV20-1 and TRBJ1-1; D is possibly TRBD1 (5 bases). This CDR3 region has 14 residues. V shed 0 bases and J shed 2 bases, with 10 bases lying between them. Germline values: CDR1 DFQATT, CDR2 SNEGSKA (reference sequence). The CDR3 reads CSARDRVINTEAFF. Incomplete CDR3 DNA: TGCAGTGCTAGAGACAGGGTTATAAACACTGAA.

This clone was seen repeatedly, ten times or more. The part of the CDR3 DNA that was read is TGCAGTGCTAGGACTAGCGGGAGGCGCCGGACCTCCTACGAG. Translated: CSARTSGRRRTSYE. The entire CDR3 sequence reads CSARTSGRRRTSYEQYF. The chain carries TRBV20-1 and TRBJ2-7, with 13 bases lining up with TRBD2. Read sequence stops 3 residues before the CDR3 end, and the germline J gene provides the missing end. This CDR3 spans 17 amino acids. CDR1 is DFQATT, CDR2 SNEGSKA, per germline (reference sequence). Trimming took 3 bases from V and 0 from J; bases not matched to a gene: 8.

This clone was counted ten times or more. The sequenced fragment ends 3 residues before the CDR3 boundary, so the rest is inferred from the germline J gene. This chain links TRBV19 with TRBJ1-4, with a weak D call TRBD1 (6 bases). CDR1 is LNHDA and CDR2 is SQIVND in the germline V gene (reference sequence). The V end lost 4 bases, the J end lost 8 bases, and 14 bases lay between the germline ends. CDR3 length: 14 amino acids. CDR3 sequence reads: CASSKPTRGEKLFF. Partial CDR3 DNA: TGTGCCAGTAGTAAGCCAACCAGGGGAGAAAAA.